The sequence of this T cell receptor (beta chain) was determined in a study of TIL therapy for anti-PD-1-resistant metastatic lung cancer. The libraries were made with immunoSEQ v3. Profiled with immunoSEQ multiplex PCR; TCRdb holds only in-frame clones, not every one. The top ten clones hold 5.6% of a sample with around 45,000 clones, less than 75% of them seen once. CDR1 SEHNR and CDR2 FQNEAQ come from the germline V gene (reference sequence). CDR3 size: 17 residues. Losses at the gene ends were 4 bases for V and 7 bases for J; bases not matched to a gene: 13. The time point is: pre-treatment sample, taken before nivolumab and TIL therapy. Most excised metastases sampled were pleural nodules or supraclavicular lymph nodes.

This chain uses TRBV7-9 with TRBJ2-4; the match to TRBD2 covers 10 bases. This receptor was identified in a person aged 25-80 years with non-small cell lung cancer. Specimen: tumor tissue, collected at baseline. CDR3 DNA sequence: TGTGCCAGCAGCTCCACCCGAGCGGGAGGGTTTGGGAACATTCAGTACTTC. This encodes CASSSTRAGGFGNIQYF.